Listed below are T cell receptor beta chains from one sample, sequenced in a study of blood T cells in healthy people across ages. Each CDR3 protein gets one entry after TCRdb re-called the 5' RACE reads with MiXCR. The sample records fewer than 2,000,000 distinct CDR3 sequences, 30% to 35% being singletons. The sequenced sample was blood. These receptors all come from a woman aged 25 to 39 in good health. Each CDR3 is given with its conserved first and last residue. Each record gives: clone size, D gene, CDR3 length, V gene, J gene, CDR3 protein, CDR3 DNA. The D gene is left open where the match is weak. Clone size is given for some rows only: seen once, a few or many times, or a class if the clone is expanded.

abundance: NA; d_gene: TRBD1; len: 17; v_gene: TRBV12-3/TRBV12-4; j_gene: TRBJ1-5; CDR3aa: CASRSTGTGNSNQPQHF; CDR3nt: TGTGCCAGCAGGAGTACCGGGACAGGGAATAGCAATCAGCCCCAGCATTTT
abundance: NA; d_gene: NA; len: 15; v_gene: TRBV4-1; j_gene: TRBJ1-2; CDR3aa: CASSVHRGGNYGYTF; CDR3nt: TGCGCCAGCAGCGTCCATAGGGGCGGTAACTATGGCTACACCTTC
abundance: NA; d_gene: NA; len: 19; v_gene: TRBV7-8; j_gene: TRBJ1-2; CDR3aa: CASSLTPRQTGRPNYGYTF; CDR3nt: TGTGCCAGCAGCTTAACCCCCCGTCAAACAGGTCGCCCTAACTATGGCTACACCTTC
abundance: NA; d_gene: TRBD1; len: 13; v_gene: TRBV10-3; j_gene: TRBJ1-1; CDR3aa: CATSGDRGTEAFF; CDR3nt: TGTGCCACCAGTGGTGACAGGGGAACTGAAGCTTTCTTT
abundance: NA; d_gene: NA; len: 12; v_gene: TRBV7-9; j_gene: TRBJ2-1; CDR3aa: CASSYGNNEQFF; CDR3nt: TGTGCCAGCAGCTACGGGAACAATGAGCAGTTCTTC
abundance: few; d_gene: NA; len: 13; v_gene: TRBV3-1; j_gene: TRBJ2-7; CDR3aa: CASSHASFDEQYF; CDR3nt: TGTGCCAGCAGCCATGCCAGTTTTGACGAGCAGTACTTC
abundance: NA; d_gene: NA; len: 16; v_gene: TRBV4-1; j_gene: TRBJ2-7; CDR3aa: CASSQGAGTASYEQYF; CDR3nt: TGCGCCAGCAGCCAAGGAGCGGGGACAGCCTCCTACGAGCAGTACTTC
abundance: NA; d_gene: TRBD2; len: 18; v_gene: TRBV29-1; j_gene: TRBJ2-3; CDR3aa: CSVAPRLAGGIRADTQYF; CDR3nt: TGCAGCGTTGCCCCCCGACTAGCGGGGGGGATTAGGGCAGATACGCAGTATTTT
abundance: NA; d_gene: NA; len: 12; v_gene: TRBV20-1; j_gene: TRBJ2-5; CDR3aa: CSAETGGETQYF; CDR3nt: TGCAGTGCCGAGACGGGTGGAGAGACCCAGTACTTC
abundance: many; d_gene: NA; len: 14; v_gene: TRBV7-2; j_gene: TRBJ1-4; CDR3aa: CASTTGGHDEKLFF; CDR3nt: TGTGCCAGCACCACTGGAGGGCACGATGAAAAACTGTTTTTT
abundance: NA; d_gene: TRBD1; len: 13; v_gene: TRBV20-1; j_gene: TRBJ2-7; CDR3aa: CSARYRGQFEQYF; CDR3nt: TGCAGTGCTAGGTACAGGGGGCAATTCGAGCAGTACTTC
abundance: few; d_gene: NA; len: 14; v_gene: TRBV6-1; j_gene: TRBJ1-2; CDR3aa: CASSRSGTEYGYTF; CDR3nt: TGTGCCAGCAGTCGGTCCGGGACGGAGTATGGCTACACCTTC
abundance: once; d_gene: NA; len: 16; v_gene: TRBV9; j_gene: TRBJ2-7; CDR3aa: CASSVRQVPGQGEQYF; CDR3nt: TGTGCCAGCAGCGTGAGACAGGTCCCGGGGCAAGGCGAGCAGTACTTC
abundance: many; d_gene: TRBD2; len: 16; v_gene: TRBV9; j_gene: TRBJ2-1; CDR3aa: CASSALAGGSNNEQFF; CDR3nt: TGTGCCAGCAGCGCCCTAGCGGGAGGGTCGAACAATGAGCAGTTCTTC
abundance: NA; d_gene: NA; len: 16; v_gene: TRBV9; j_gene: TRBJ2-7; CDR3aa: CASSVGGQIHSYEQYF; CDR3nt: TGTGCCAGCAGCGTAGGTGGGCAGATCCATTCCTACGAGCAGTACTTC
abundance: NA; d_gene: NA; len: 19; v_gene: TRBV5-1; j_gene: TRBJ2-1; CDR3aa: CASSLGGPTHLGPYNEQFF; CDR3nt: TGCGCCAGCAGCTTGGGGGGGCCGACCCATCTCGGGCCCTACAATGAGCAGTTCTTC
abundance: few; d_gene: NA; len: 14; v_gene: TRBV6-1; j_gene: TRBJ1-5; CDR3aa: CASSHGGGSQPQHF; CDR3nt: TGTGCCAGCAGCCATGGGGGGGGTAGTCAGCCCCAGCATTTT
abundance: NA; d_gene: TRBD2; len: 13; v_gene: TRBV9; j_gene: TRBJ2-7; CDR3aa: CASSPGLAGVPYF; CDR3nt: TGTGCCAGCAGCCCCGGACTAGCGGGAGTCCCGTACTTC
abundance: NA; d_gene: TRBD2; len: 15; v_gene: TRBV7-2; j_gene: TRBJ2-5; CDR3aa: CASSFNSGSKETQYF; CDR3nt: TGTGCCAGCAGCTTTAATAGCGGGAGTAAGGAGACCCAGTACTTC
abundance: few; d_gene: TRBD1; len: 18; v_gene: TRBV10-3; j_gene: TRBJ2-1; CDR3aa: CAISESDRGPVSYNEQFF; CDR3nt: TGTGCCATCAGTGAGTCGGACAGGGGGCCCGTCTCCTACAATGAGCAGTTCTTC
abundance: NA; d_gene: NA; len: 14; v_gene: TRBV9; j_gene: TRBJ2-2; CDR3aa: CASSQSGHGGELFF; CDR3nt: TGTGCCAGCAGCCAATCGGGGCATGGCGGGGAGCTGTTTTTT
abundance: NA; d_gene: TRBD1; len: 16; v_gene: TRBV4-1; j_gene: TRBJ1-2; CDR3aa: CASSQDRDRAIYGYTF; CDR3nt: TGCGCCAGCAGCCAAGACCGGGACAGAGCAATCTATGGCTACACCTTC
abundance: NA; d_gene: NA; len: 14; v_gene: TRBV2; j_gene: TRBJ1-5; CDR3aa: CASTKEGGGQPQHF; CDR3nt: TGTGCCAGCACAAAAGAGGGAGGCGGTCAGCCCCAGCATTTT
abundance: NA; d_gene: NA; len: 14; v_gene: TRBV18; j_gene: TRBJ1-6; CDR3aa: CASSRPGAISPLHF; CDR3nt: TGTGCCAGCTCACGTCCAGGGGCGATTTCACCCCTCCACTTT
abundance: few; d_gene: NA; len: 14; v_gene: TRBV5-1; j_gene: TRBJ2-3; CDR3aa: CASAPARGTDTQYF; CDR3nt: TGCGCCAGCGCCCCTGCCAGGGGAACAGATACGCAGTATTTT
abundance: many; d_gene: NA; len: 13; v_gene: TRBV10-3; j_gene: TRBJ2-7; CDR3aa: CASGPLGYYEQYF; CDR3nt: TGTGCCAGCGGTCCTCTGGGCTACTACGAGCAGTACTTC
abundance: NA; d_gene: NA; len: 16; v_gene: TRBV12-3/TRBV12-4; j_gene: TRBJ2-3; CDR3aa: CASSLSSIRGAVTQYF; CDR3nt: TGTGCCAGCAGTTTGTCGAGTATTCGGGGGGCTGTTACGCAGTATTTT
abundance: NA; d_gene: NA; len: 15; v_gene: TRBV6-1; j_gene: TRBJ2-5; CDR3aa: CASGLSGVMLETQYF; CDR3nt: TGTGCCAGTGGTTTGTCGGGGGTCATGCTGGAGACCCAGTACTTC
abundance: NA; d_gene: TRBD2; len: 15; v_gene: TRBV6-2/TRBV6-3; j_gene: TRBJ2-1; CDR3aa: CASFPLASGRVEQFF; CDR3nt: TGTGCCAGCTTCCCTTTGGCTAGCGGGAGGGTTGAGCAGTTCTTC
abundance: NA; d_gene: TRBD2; len: 16; v_gene: TRBV28; j_gene: TRBJ2-3; CDR3aa: CASSPRLAGGIDTQYF; CDR3nt: TGTGCCAGCAGTCCCCGACTAGCGGGAGGTATAGATACGCAGTATTTT
abundance: NA; d_gene: TRBD2; len: 15; v_gene: TRBV15; j_gene: TRBJ2-5; CDR3aa: CATSRHRLAEETQYF; CDR3nt: TGTGCCACCAGCAGACACCGACTAGCCGAAGAGACCCAGTACTTC
abundance: NA; d_gene: TRBD2; len: 18; v_gene: TRBV11-2; j_gene: TRBJ2-1; CDR3aa: CASSSPGTSGRARNEQFF; CDR3nt: TGTGCCAGCAGCTCACCCGGGACTAGCGGGAGGGCACGAAATGAGCAGTTCTTC
abundance: NA; d_gene: NA; len: 18; v_gene: TRBV27; j_gene: TRBJ2-3; CDR3aa: CASSLADVSTRSTDTQYF; CDR3nt: TGTGCCAGCAGTCTAGCCGACGTCTCGACTAGGAGCACAGATACGCAGTATTTT
abundance: NA; d_gene: TRBD2; len: 14; v_gene: TRBV7-3; j_gene: TRBJ2-1; CDR3aa: CASSLGGTNNEQFF; CDR3nt: TGTGCCAGCAGCTTAGGCGGGACTAACAATGAGCAGTTCTTC
abundance: NA; d_gene: NA; len: 13; v_gene: TRBV21-1; j_gene: TRBJ1-2; CDR3aa: CASSRYPNYGYTF; CDR3nt: TGTGCCAGCAGCAGGTACCCTAACTATGGCTACACCTTC
abundance: NA; d_gene: TRBD1; len: 14; v_gene: TRBV27; j_gene: TRBJ1-1; CDR3aa: CASRAGLGGGEAFF; CDR3nt: TGTGCCAGCAGGGCCGGGTTGGGAGGGGGCGAGGCTTTCTTT
abundance: NA; d_gene: NA; len: 14; v_gene: TRBV20-1; j_gene: TRBJ1-1; CDR3aa: CSAAGTPGDTEAFF; CDR3nt: TGCAGTGCTGCCGGGACCCCCGGGGACACTGAAGCTTTCTTT
abundance: NA; d_gene: TRBD2; len: 15; v_gene: TRBV19; j_gene: TRBJ2-7; CDR3aa: CASSASVGGLYEQYF; CDR3nt: TGTGCCAGTAGCGCCTCCGTGGGAGGGTTATACGAGCAGTACTTC
abundance: few; d_gene: TRBD2; len: 19; v_gene: TRBV10-3; j_gene: TRBJ2-6; CDR3aa: CAISASGTSGSAGANVLTF; CDR3nt: TGTGCCATCAGTGCTTCCGGGACTAGCGGGAGTGCTGGGGCCAACGTCCTGACTTTC
abundance: NA; d_gene: NA; len: 16; v_gene: TRBV30; j_gene: TRBJ2-3; CDR3aa: CAWSLWDRGLGDTQYF; CDR3nt: TGTGCCTGGAGTCTGTGGGACCGGGGGTTAGGAGATACGCAGTATTTT
abundance: NA; d_gene: NA; len: 17; v_gene: TRBV7-3; j_gene: TRBJ2-2; CDR3aa: CASSPRRGRELPGELFF; CDR3nt: TGTGCCAGCAGCCCCCGTAGGGGCAGGGAATTACCCGGGGAGCTGTTTTTT
abundance: NA; d_gene: TRBD2; len: 13; v_gene: TRBV6-2/TRBV6-3; j_gene: TRBJ2-3; CDR3aa: CASRLRGEDRQYF; CDR3nt: TGTGCCAGCAGACTCCGGGGGGAGGATAGGCAGTATTTT
abundance: NA; d_gene: TRBD2; len: 16; v_gene: TRBV6-2/TRBV6-3; j_gene: TRBJ2-6; CDR3aa: CASVGLAGGGANVLTF; CDR3nt: TGTGCCAGCGTTGGTCTAGCGGGAGGAGGGGCCAACGTCCTGACTTTC
abundance: NA; d_gene: TRBD2; len: 14; v_gene: TRBV29-1; j_gene: TRBJ2-3; CDR3aa: CSVRTSGWMDTQYF; CDR3nt: TGCAGCGTTCGGACTAGCGGATGGATGGATACGCAGTATTTT
abundance: NA; d_gene: TRBD2; len: 16; v_gene: TRBV11-2; j_gene: TRBJ2-7; CDR3aa: CASSFAGLADFYEQYF; CDR3nt: TGTGCCAGCAGCTTTGCGGGACTAGCGGATTTCTACGAGCAGTACTTC
abundance: few; d_gene: NA; len: 14; v_gene: TRBV28; j_gene: TRBJ2-3; CDR3aa: CASRWAGSTDTQYF; CDR3nt: TGTGCCAGCAGGTGGGCGGGTAGCACAGATACGCAGTATTTT
abundance: few; d_gene: NA; len: 13; v_gene: TRBV19; j_gene: TRBJ2-5; CDR3aa: CASMRRGQETQYF; CDR3nt: TGTGCCAGTATGAGGAGGGGCCAGGAGACCCAGTACTTC
abundance: NA; d_gene: TRBD2; len: 15; v_gene: TRBV28; j_gene: TRBJ2-1; CDR3aa: CASRTGLADYNEQFF; CDR3nt: TGTGCCAGCAGAACGGGACTAGCGGACTACAATGAGCAGTTCTTC
abundance: few; d_gene: TRBD2; len: 14; v_gene: TRBV28; j_gene: TRBJ2-7; CDR3aa: CASSRKAGMYEQYF; CDR3nt: TGTGCCAGCAGTCGAAAAGCGGGAATGTACGAGCAGTACTTC
abundance: many; d_gene: TRBD2; len: 17; v_gene: TRBV6-1; j_gene: TRBJ2-7; CDR3aa: CASIPLRLAGGPVEQYF; CDR3nt: TGTGCCAGCATACCTTTGAGACTAGCGGGAGGGCCGGTCGAGCAGTACTTC
abundance: few; d_gene: NA; len: 12; v_gene: TRBV20-1; j_gene: TRBJ1-2; CDR3aa: CSAGQLSRGYTF; CDR3nt: TGCAGTGCTGGTCAATTATCCAGAGGCTACACCTTC
abundance: once; d_gene: NA; len: 11; v_gene: TRBV27; j_gene: TRBJ2-7; CDR3aa: CASGQYYEQYF; CDR3nt: TGTGCCTCTGGGCAATACTACGAGCAGTACTTC
abundance: many; d_gene: NA; len: 15; v_gene: TRBV9; j_gene: TRBJ2-3; CDR3aa: CASSGGGHLTDTQYF; CDR3nt: TGTGCCAGCAGCGGGGGAGGACACCTCACAGATACGCAGTATTTT
abundance: NA; d_gene: TRBD2; len: 14; v_gene: TRBV10-3; j_gene: TRBJ2-7; CDR3aa: CASQGASGSYEQYF; CDR3nt: TGTGCCTCTCAAGGGGCTAGCGGCTCCTACGAGCAGTACTTC